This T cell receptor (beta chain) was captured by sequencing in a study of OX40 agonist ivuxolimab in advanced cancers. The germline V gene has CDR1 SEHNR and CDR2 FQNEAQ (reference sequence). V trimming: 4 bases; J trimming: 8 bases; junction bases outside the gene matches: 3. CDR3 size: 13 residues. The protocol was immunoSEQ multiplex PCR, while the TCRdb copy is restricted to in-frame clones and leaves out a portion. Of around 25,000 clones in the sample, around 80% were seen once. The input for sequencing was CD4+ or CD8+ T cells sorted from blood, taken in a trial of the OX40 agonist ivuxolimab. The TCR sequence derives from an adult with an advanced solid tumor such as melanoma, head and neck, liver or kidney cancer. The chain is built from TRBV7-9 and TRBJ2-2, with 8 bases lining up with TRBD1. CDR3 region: CASSSGGAGELFF. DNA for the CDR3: TGTGCCAGCAGCTCAGGGGGCGCAGGGGAGCTGTTTTTT.